This T cell receptor beta chain was captured by sequencing in a study of blood T cell repertoires in COVID-19. In the study overall: Spain, Italy and the United States supplied samples that represented acute and convalescent COVID-19. T cells, B-cell-depleted T cells, or PBMCs supplied cDNA or gDNA.

Participants, roughly 18 to 90 years old, spanned about two dozen US areas. In the authors' workflow: Amplification with reference gene primers provided the estimates of nucleated cell counts. Here immunoSEQ multiplex PCR was the method, and the copy in TCRdb shows in-frame clones only, minus some. V, J and clone size are those of that table, while D and trimming were read from the DNA. The data show some 200,000 clones, with about nine tenths seen just once and 3.1% held by the top ten. Sequences were obtained from PBMCs or T cells enriched from blood (not recorded which). This TCR was sampled from a woman between 50 and 59 years old in a cohort exposed to, infected with or recovered from COVID-19 (not recorded which).

CDR3 sequence (DNA): TGTGCCAGCAGCAGAGGGACTAGCGCGGATTATCTGGAGACCCAGTACTTC. Translation gives CASSRGTSADYLETQYF. The chain has TRBV2 and TRBJ2-5; TRBD2 matches at 10 bases. CDR1 and CDR2 from the germline V gene are SNHLY and FYNNEI. V lost 6 bases and J lost 5; bases outside the gene matches: 15. The CDR3 contains 17 residues.